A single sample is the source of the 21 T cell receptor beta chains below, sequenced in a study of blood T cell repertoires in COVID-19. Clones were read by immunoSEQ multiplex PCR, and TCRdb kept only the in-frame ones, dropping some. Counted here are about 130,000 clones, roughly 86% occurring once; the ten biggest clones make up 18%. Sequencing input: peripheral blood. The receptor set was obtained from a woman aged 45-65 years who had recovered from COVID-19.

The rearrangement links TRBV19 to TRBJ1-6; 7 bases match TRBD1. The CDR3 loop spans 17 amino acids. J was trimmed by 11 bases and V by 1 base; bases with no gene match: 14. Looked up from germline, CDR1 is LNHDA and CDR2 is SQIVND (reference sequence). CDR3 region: CASSIVRFRDSGPPLHF. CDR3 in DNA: TGTGCCAGTAGTATAGTTCGATTCCGGGACAGCGGTCCACCCCTCCACTTT.

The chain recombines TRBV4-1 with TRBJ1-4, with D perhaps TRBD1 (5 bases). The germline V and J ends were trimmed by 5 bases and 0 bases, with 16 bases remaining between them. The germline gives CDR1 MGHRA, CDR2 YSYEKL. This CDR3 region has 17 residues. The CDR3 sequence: CASSGSAGLTTNEKLFF. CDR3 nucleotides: TGCGCCAGCAGCGGATCCGCGGGGCTGACAACTAATGAAAAACTGTTTTTT.

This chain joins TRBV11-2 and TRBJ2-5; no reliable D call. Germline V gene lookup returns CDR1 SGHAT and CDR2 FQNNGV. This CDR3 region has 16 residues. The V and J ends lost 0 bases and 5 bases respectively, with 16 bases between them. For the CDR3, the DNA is TGTGCCAGCAGCTTAGATGTGGTGGGCCCAAGGGAGACCCAGTACTTC. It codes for CASSLDVVGPRETQYF. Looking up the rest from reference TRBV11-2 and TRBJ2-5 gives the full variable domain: EAGVAQSPRYKIIEKRQSVAFWCNPISGHATLYWYQQILGQGPKLLIQFQNNGVVDDSQLPKDRFSAERLKGVDSTLKIQPAKLEDSAVYLCASSLDVVGPRETQYFGPGTRLLVL.

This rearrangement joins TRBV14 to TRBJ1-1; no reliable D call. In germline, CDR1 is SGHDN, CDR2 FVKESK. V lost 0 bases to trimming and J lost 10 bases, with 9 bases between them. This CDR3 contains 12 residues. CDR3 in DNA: TGTGCCAGCAGCCAAGATGACCGGGGAGCTTTCTTT. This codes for CASSQDDRGAFF.

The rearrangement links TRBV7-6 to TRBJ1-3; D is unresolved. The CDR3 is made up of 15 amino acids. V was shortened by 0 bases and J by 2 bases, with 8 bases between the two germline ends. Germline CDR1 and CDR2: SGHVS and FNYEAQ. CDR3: CASSLARGTGNTIYF. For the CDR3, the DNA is TGTGCCAGCAGCTTAGCGCGAGGAACTGGAAACACCATATATTTT.

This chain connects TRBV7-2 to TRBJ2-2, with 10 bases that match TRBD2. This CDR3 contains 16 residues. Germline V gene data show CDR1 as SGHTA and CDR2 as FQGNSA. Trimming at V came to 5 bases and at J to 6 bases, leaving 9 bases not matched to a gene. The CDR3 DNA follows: TGTGCCAGCAGCCGTACAGCGGGAGGGTCTCCCGGGGAGCTGTTTTTT. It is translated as CASSRTAGGSPGELFF.

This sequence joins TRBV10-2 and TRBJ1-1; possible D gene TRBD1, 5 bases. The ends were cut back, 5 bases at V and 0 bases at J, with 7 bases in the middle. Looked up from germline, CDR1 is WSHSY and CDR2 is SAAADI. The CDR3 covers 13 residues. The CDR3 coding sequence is TGCGCCAGCAGTAGACAGATGAACACTGAAGCTTTCTTT. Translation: CASSRQMNTEAFF.

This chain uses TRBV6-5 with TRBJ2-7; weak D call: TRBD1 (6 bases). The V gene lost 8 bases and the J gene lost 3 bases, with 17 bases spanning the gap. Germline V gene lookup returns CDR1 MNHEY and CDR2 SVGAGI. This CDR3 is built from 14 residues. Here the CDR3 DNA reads TGTGCCAGCTCTTATACAGGGATCCGCTACGAGCAGTACTTC. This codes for CASSYTGIRYEQYF.

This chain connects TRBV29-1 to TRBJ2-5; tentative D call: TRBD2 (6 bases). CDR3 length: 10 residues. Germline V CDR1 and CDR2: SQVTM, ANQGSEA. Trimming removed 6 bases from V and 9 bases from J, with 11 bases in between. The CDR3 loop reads CSVTSRAQYF. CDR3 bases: TGCAGCGTCACTAGCAGAGCCCAGTACTTC.

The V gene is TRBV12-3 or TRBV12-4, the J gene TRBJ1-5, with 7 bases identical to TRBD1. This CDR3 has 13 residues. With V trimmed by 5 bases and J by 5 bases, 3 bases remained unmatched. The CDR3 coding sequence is TGTGCCAGCAGTCGACAGGGACATCAGCCCCAGCATTTT. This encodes CASSRQGHQPQHF.

The CDR3 nucleotides read TGTGCCAGCAGTTTCCCCCAGGGGGCTAGGACTGAAGCTTTCTTT. Its translation is CASSFPQGARTEAFF. This chain links TRBV6-6 with TRBJ1-1, with 8 bases identical to TRBD1. V shed 4 bases and J 5 bases; nucleotides not matched to a gene: 9. Germline CDR1 MNHNY, CDR2 SVGAGI (reference sequence). The CDR3 contains 15 residues.

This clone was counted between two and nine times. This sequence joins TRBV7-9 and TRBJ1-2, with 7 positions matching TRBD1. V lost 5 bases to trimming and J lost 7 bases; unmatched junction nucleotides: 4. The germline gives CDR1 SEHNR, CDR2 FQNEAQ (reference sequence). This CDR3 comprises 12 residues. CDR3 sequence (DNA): TGTGCCAGCAGCCGCGACAGGGCTGGCTACACCTTC. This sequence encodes CASSRDRAGYTF.

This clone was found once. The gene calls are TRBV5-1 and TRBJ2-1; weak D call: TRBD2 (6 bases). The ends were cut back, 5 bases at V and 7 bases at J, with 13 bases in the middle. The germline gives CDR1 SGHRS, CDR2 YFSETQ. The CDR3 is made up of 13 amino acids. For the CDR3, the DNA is TGCGCCAGCAGTTTTAGCGGCCTTAATGAGCAGTTCTTC. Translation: CASSFSGLNEQFF.

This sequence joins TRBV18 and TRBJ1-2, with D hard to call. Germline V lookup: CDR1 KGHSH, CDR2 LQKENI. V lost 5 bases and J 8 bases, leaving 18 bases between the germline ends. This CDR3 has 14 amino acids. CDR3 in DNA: TGTGCCAGCTCATCGCAGTCGACTCTAGAAGGCTACACCTTC. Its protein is CASSSQSTLEGYTF. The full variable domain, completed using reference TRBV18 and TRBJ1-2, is NAGVMQNPRHLVRRRGQEARLRCSPMKGHSHVYWYRQLPEEGLKFMVYLQKENIIDESGMPKERFSAEFPKEGPSILRIQQVVRGDSAAYFCASSSQSTLEGYTFGSGTRLTVV.

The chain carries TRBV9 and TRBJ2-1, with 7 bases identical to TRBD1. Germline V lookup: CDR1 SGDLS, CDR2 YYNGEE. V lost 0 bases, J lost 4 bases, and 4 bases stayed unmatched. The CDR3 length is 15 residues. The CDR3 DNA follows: TGTGCCAGCAGCGTAGAGGGGGCCCTATACAATGAGCAGTTCTTC. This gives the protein CASSVEGALYNEQFF.

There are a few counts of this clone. The DNA for the CDR3 is TGTGCCAGCAGCTTGGTAGGGACACCCCGTGGCTACACCTTC. This translates into CASSLVGTPRGYTF. The gene calls are TRBV5-4 and TRBJ1-2; tentatively, D is TRBD1 (6 bases). CDR3 length equals 14 residues. V dropped 0 bases and J dropped 7 bases, with 13 bases sitting between them. CDR1 and CDR2 from the germline V gene are SGHNT and YYREEE (reference sequence).

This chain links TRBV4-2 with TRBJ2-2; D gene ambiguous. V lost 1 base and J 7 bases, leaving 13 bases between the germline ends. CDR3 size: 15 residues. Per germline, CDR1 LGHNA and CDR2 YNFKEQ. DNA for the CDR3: TGTGCCAGCAGCCAAGTACTCCTAAGTATCGGGGAGCTGTTTTTT. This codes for CASSQVLLSIGELFF.

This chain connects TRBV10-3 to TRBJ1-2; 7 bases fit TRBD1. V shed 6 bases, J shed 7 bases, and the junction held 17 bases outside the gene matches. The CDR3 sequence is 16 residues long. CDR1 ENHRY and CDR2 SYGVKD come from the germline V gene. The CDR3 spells CAISANQGQSAIGYTF. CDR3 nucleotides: TGTGCCATCAGCGCTAACCAGGGACAGTCAGCGATTGGCTACACCTTC.

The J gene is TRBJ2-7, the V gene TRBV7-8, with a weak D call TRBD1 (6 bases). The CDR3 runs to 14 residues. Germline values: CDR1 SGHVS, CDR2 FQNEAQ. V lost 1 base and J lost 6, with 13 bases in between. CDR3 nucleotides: TGTGCCAGCAGCTTAGACGGGCAGGGGACCGAGCAGTACTTC. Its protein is CASSLDGQGTEQYF.

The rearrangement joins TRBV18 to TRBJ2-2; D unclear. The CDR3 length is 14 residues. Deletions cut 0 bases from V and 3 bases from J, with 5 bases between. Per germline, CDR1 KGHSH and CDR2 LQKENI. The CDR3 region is CASSPPTYTGELFF. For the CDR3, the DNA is TGTGCCAGCTCACCACCCACTTACACCGGGGAGCTGTTTTTT.

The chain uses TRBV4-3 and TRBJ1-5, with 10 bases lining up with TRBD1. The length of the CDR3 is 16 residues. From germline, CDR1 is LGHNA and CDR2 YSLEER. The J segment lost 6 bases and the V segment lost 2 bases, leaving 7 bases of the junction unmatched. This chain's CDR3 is CASSQSPGTGAQPQHF. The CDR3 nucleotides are TGCGCCAGCAGCCAAAGCCCCGGGACAGGGGCTCAGCCCCAGCATTTT.